The T cell receptor beta chain under discussion was sequenced for a study of T cell responses to AZD1222 COVID-19 vaccine. Study outcomes and limitations: Mostly white British, mostly female donors; authors suggested clonal diversity may be underestimated. Spike-specific TCR breadth and depth grew following two AZD1222 doses.

Using immunoSEQ multiplex PCR, the repertoire was profiled, and TCRdb retains in-frame clones only, with some absent. The sample consists of approximately 110,000 clones, about nine tenths of them appearing once. On this clone itself: Its antigen remains unidentified.

The germline gives CDR1 MNHEY, CDR2 SVGEGT. CDR3 length: 14 residues. The ends were cut back, 0 bases at V and 4 bases at J, with 9 bases in the middle. The sample in question was peripheral blood, obtained on day 0 of AZD1222 vaccination. This sequence joins TRBV6-2 or TRBV6-3 and TRBJ1-2, with D perhaps TRBD1 (5 bases). This sequence originates from an adult in good health. This chain's CDR3 is CASSYSGGPYGYTF. The DNA of the CDR3 is TGTGCCAGCAGTTACTCGGGGGGACCCTATGGCTACACCTTC.